These 29 T cell receptor beta chains originate from one sample sequenced in a study of blood T cells in healthy people across ages. Then a second PCR, running about 7 to 11 cycles, was carried out with a sample-barcoded 5' primer and a J-beta primer mix. TCRdb re-analysed the 5' RACE reads in MiXCR, keeping a single row per CDR3 protein. The table lists nearly 800,000 distinct CDR3 sequences, about 61% of them singletons. The sequenced sample was blood. The receptor set was obtained from a man aged 35-49 years in good health.

The chain carries TRBV25-1 and TRBJ2-1; the D gene is possibly TRBD2 (7 bases). The CDR3 length is 15 residues. Trimming pared 3 bases from V and 4 bases from J, leaving 13 bases between. Germline values: CDR1 MGHDK, CDR2 SYGVNS. DNA for the CDR3: TGTGCCAGCAGTGACTCCGGGGGGCCGTACAATGAGCAGTTCTTC. Protein: CASSDSGGPYNEQFF.

CDR3 coding DNA: TGTGCCAGCAGTACGGGACTCCGACCCTACAATGAGCAGTTCTTC. Translated, it gives CASSTGLRPYNEQFF. The chain uses TRBV12-3 or TRBV12-4 and TRBJ2-1, with TRBD2 as a possible D gene (6 bases). With 5 bases removed from V and 2 bases from J, the gap between germline ends came to 13 bases. The CDR3 runs to 15 residues.

In its sample, this clonotype was seen a few times. V is TRBV12-3 or TRBV12-4 and J is TRBJ2-1; TRBD2 might be the D (7 bases). V lost 4 bases and J lost 10, with 23 bases in between. The CDR3 is 16 residues long. CDR3 amino acids: CASSSLGGGPDGEQFF. The CDR3 DNA reads TGTGCCAGCAGTTCCCTCGGCGGGGGCCCCGACGGAGAGCAGTTCTTC.

This clonotype showed up just a few times. The rearrangement links TRBV12-3 or TRBV12-4 to TRBJ1-2, with 9 bases aligning to TRBD1. The CDR3 sequence is 14 residues long. The junction had 9 bases not matched to a gene; V was cut back by 5 bases and J by 8 bases. The CDR3 loop is CASSPSGTGQGYTF. The CDR3 DNA follows: TGTGCCAGCAGTCCGAGCGGGACAGGGCAAGGCTACACCTTC.

This sequence joins TRBV7-3 and TRBJ2-3; 7 bases are a match to TRBD1. The CDR3 length is 17 residues. Germline V CDR1 and CDR2: SGHTA, FQGTGA. The trim removed 5 bases at V and 0 bases at J, leaving 11 bases unmatched. This CDR3 reads CASSRDSGTASTDTQYF. In DNA form, the CDR3 reads TGTGCCAGCAGCCGTGACTCCGGGACAGCTAGCACAGATACGCAGTATTTT.

This rearrangement joins TRBV2 to TRBJ1-2; the D is unclear. Trimming removed 6 bases from V and 4 bases from J, with 15 bases in between. The CDR3 length is 14 residues. Germline CDR1 SNHLY, CDR2 FYNNEI. CDR3 DNA sequence: TGTGCCAGCAGGGCCGACATGGTACGCTATGGCTACACCTTC. Its translation is CASRADMVRYGYTF. Using reference TRBV2 and TRBJ1-2 for the parts outside the CDR3, the full variable domain is EPEVTQTPSHQVTQMGQEVILRCVPISNHLYFYWYRQILGQKVEFLVSFYNNEISEKSEIFDDQFSVERPDGSNFTLKIRSTKLEDSAMYFCASRADMVRYGYTFGSGTRLTVV.

As regards this clonotype: At one boundary the junction diverges from the germline segment, which might be a read error. The V and J genes are TRBV27 and TRBJ2-7; 12 bases are a match to TRBD1. Germline V CDR1 and CDR2: MNHEY, SMNVEV (reference sequence). The CDR3 is made up of 15 amino acids. The CDR3 nucleotides read TGTGCCAGCAGCCTGGGACAGGGGGCTTCCTACGAGCAGCACTTC. As protein: CASSLGQGASYEQHF.

A few counts support this clonotype. The gene calls are TRBV27 and TRBJ2-3, with a weak D call TRBD1 (5 bases). This CDR3 region has 17 residues. Germline assignment: CDR1 MNHEY and CDR2 SMNVEV (reference sequence). Between the trimmed V and J ends, which lost 10 bases and 2 bases, there was a span of 25 bases. CDR3 region: CAIRMGSSGKITDTQYF. Here the CDR3 DNA reads TGTGCCATTCGGATGGGCAGTTCAGGGAAGATCACAGATACGCAGTATTTT.

The rearrangement joins TRBV9 to TRBJ2-1; 9 bases align to TRBD2. In germline, CDR1 is SGDLS, CDR2 YYNGEE. The CDR3 runs 15 residues. Germline trimming cut 0 bases from V and 6 bases from J; bases unmatched to any gene: 4. The chain's CDR3 is CASSVVAGVGNEQFF. Written as DNA, the CDR3 is TGTGCCAGCAGCGTAGTAGCGGGAGTCGGCAATGAGCAGTTCTTC.

This clonotype came up a few times. CDR3 sequence (DNA): TGCAGCGCTCGGACAGGGGGCAGCGGGGAGACCCAGTACTTC. It encodes CSARTGGSGETQYF. V is TRBV29-1 and J is TRBJ2-5; TRBD1 aligns across 11 bases. This CDR3 contains 14 residues. The germline CDR1 and CDR2 sequences are SQVTM and ANQGSEA. Unmatched junction bases numbered 9, after V lost 7 bases and J lost 5 bases.

V is TRBV3-1 and J is TRBJ1-2; 12 bases match TRBD1. CDR3 size: 19 residues. From germline, CDR1 is LGHDT and CDR2 YNNKEL (reference sequence). Trimming at V came to 0 bases and at J to 4 bases, leaving 12 bases not matched to a gene. CDR3 DNA sequence: TGTGCCAGCAGCCAAGATCCGAGGGACAGGGGGCATGTCAGCTATGGCTACACCTTC. Translation: CASSQDPRDRGHVSYGYTF.

Only one count was recorded for this clonotype. The chain combines TRBV7-3 with TRBJ2-5; D not certain. Germline lookup yields CDR1 SGHTA and CDR2 FQGTGA. The CDR3 extends over 11 amino acids. The V gene lost 8 bases and the J gene lost 3 bases, with 7 bases spanning the gap. This CDR3 reads CASPYKETQYF. The CDR3 DNA is TGTGCCAGCCCTTACAAAGAGACCCAGTACTTC.

The gene calls are TRBV7-9 and TRBJ1-5; D may be TRBD1 (5 bases). CDR3 length equals 13 residues. V was cut by 3 bases and J by 7 bases, with 10 bases left in between. Per germline, CDR1 SEHNR and CDR2 FQNEAQ (reference sequence). The CDR3 spells CASSFLEGQPQHF. The CDR3 nucleotides are TGTGCCAGCAGCTTTTTGGAGGGGCAGCCCCAGCATTTT.

The chain has TRBV4-1 and TRBJ2-1; TRBD2 is a possible D gene (7 bases). Trimming left V 0 bases short and J 9 bases short, with 12 bases between. The CDR3 loop spans 14 amino acids. CDR1 is MGHRA and CDR2 is YSYEKL in the germline V gene. The CDR3 DNA reads TGCGCCAGCAGCCAAGATCTGGGAGGGGGTGAGCAGTTCTTC. Translating gives CASSQDLGGGEQFF.

V gene TRBV15 combines with J gene TRBJ2-3; D possibly corresponds to TRBD2 (6 bases). This CDR3 is 12 amino acids long. V was cut by 1 base and J by 8 bases, with 7 bases left in between. Germline CDR1 reads LNHNV; CDR2 reads YYDKDF (reference sequence). The DNA for the CDR3 is TGTGCCACCAGCAGAGTCGGGGGTACGCAGTATTTT. Its translation is CATSRVGGTQYF.

In DNA, the CDR3 is TGTGCCAGCTTACCCCTGGACAAGAGCTCCTACGAGCAGTACTTC. It yields the protein CASLPLDKSSYEQYF. This chain uses TRBV6-2 or TRBV6-3 with TRBJ2-7, with D tentatively TRBD1 (5 bases). The CDR3 has 15 residues. V lost 8 bases, J lost 0 bases, and 17 bases lay in between. Germline CDR1 is MNHEY and CDR2 is SVGEGT.

A word on this clonotype: Sequence at one end of the junction differs from germline and may be a read error. This chain links TRBV20-1 with TRBJ2-1, with D tentatively TRBD2 (5 bases). Germline values: CDR1 DFQATT, CDR2 SNEGSKA (reference sequence). CDR3 length equals 14 residues. CDR3 residues: CSARREASYNEQFF. CDR3 DNA sequence: TGCAGTGCTAGACGGGAAGCCTCCTACAATGAGCAGTTCTTT.

The V call is TRBV20-1, the J call TRBJ2-4, with 7 bases matching TRBD2. The CDR3 runs 16 residues. Germline CDR1 reads DFQATT; CDR2 reads SNEGSKA (reference sequence). CDR3 region: CSRKKSGELAKNIQYF. The CDR3 DNA is TGCAGCAGAAAAAAGAGCGGGGAGCTAGCCAAAAACATTCAGTACTTC.

CDR3 protein: CASSLRDKSTDTQYF. The CDR3 coding sequence is TGTGCCAGCAGCCTTAGGGACAAGTCCACAGATACGCAGTATTTT. The rearrangement uses TRBV27 and TRBJ2-3; D may be TRBD1 (6 bases). The CDR3 contains 15 residues. CDR1 is MNHEY and CDR2 is SMNVEV in the germline V gene (reference sequence). V lost 6 bases and J 2 bases, leaving 15 bases between the germline ends.

This clonotype has only one observation. V is TRBV7-9 and J is TRBJ1-3; the match to TRBD1 covers 7 bases. Germline V gives CDR1 SEHNR, CDR2 FQNEAQ (reference sequence). J was trimmed by 0 bases and V by 7 bases; bases with no gene match: 6. The CDR3 loop spans 15 amino acids. DNA for the CDR3: TGTGCCAGCACCACGACAGGGTACTCTGGAAACACCATATATTTT. Protein: CASTTTGYSGNTIYF.

This clonotype appeared a few times. This rearrangement joins TRBV7-8 to TRBJ2-3, with D unresolved. Germline V gives CDR1 SGHVS, CDR2 FQNEAQ. With 3 bases removed from V and 6 bases from J, the gap between germline ends came to 10 bases. This CDR3 region has 13 residues. CDR3 protein: CASSFPTSDTQYF. CDR3 coding DNA: TGTGCCAGCAGCTTTCCGACGAGCGATACGCAGTATTTT.

J is TRBJ1-2 and V is TRBV27; 7 bases agree with TRBD1. CDR1 is MNHEY, CDR2 SMNVEV, per germline (reference sequence). The CDR3 consists of 14 residues. Trimming removed 5 bases from V and 7 bases from J; junction bases left unmatched: 10. The CDR3 loop reads CASSTRQGGSGYTF. For the CDR3, the DNA is TGTGCCAGCAGTACAAGACAGGGAGGTAGTGGCTACACCTTC.

This clonotype was found a few times. The chain couples TRBV5-6 to TRBJ2-4; 8 positions match TRBD2. The J call may be incorrect, as the DNA end agrees better with TRBJ2-7. The germline gives CDR1 SGHDT, CDR2 YYEEEE. This CDR3 is built from 17 residues. The CDR3 DNA reads as TGTGCCAGCAGCTTGAATAGGAGGGCGGGAGGATTATACGAGCAGTACTTC. Protein: CASSLNRRAGGLYEQYF.

The chain links TRBV6-2 or TRBV6-3 to TRBJ2-5, with 7 bases matching TRBD1. The tail of the sequence fits TRBJ2-7 better, so the J call may be wrong. This CDR3 contains 12 residues. Germline CDR1 and CDR2: MNHEY and SVGEGT. DNA of the CDR3: TGTGCCAGCAGTTTGAACAGGGGCGAGCAGTACTTC. Translation gives CASSLNRGEQYF.

This clonotype was seen many times. This chain uses TRBV12-3 or TRBV12-4 with TRBJ1-2, with a tentative D call TRBD1 (6 bases). V was shortened by 7 bases and J by 8 bases, with 20 bases between the two germline ends. This CDR3 comprises 14 residues. The CDR3 spells CASNPRGGAKGYTF. Here the CDR3 DNA reads TGTGCCAGCAACCCCAGAGGGGGGGCGAAGGGCTACACCTTC.

This rearrangement joins TRBV6-1 to TRBJ2-5, with D maybe TRBD1 (6 bases). The germline V and J ends were trimmed by 4 bases and 5 bases, with 17 bases remaining between them. Germline V CDR1 and CDR2: MNHNS, SASEGT. This CDR3 has 15 amino acids. CDR3 coding DNA: TGTGCCAGCAGTGTTCTGGACAGCCGAGGCGAGACCCAGTACTTC. The encoded protein is CASSVLDSRGETQYF.

This chain connects TRBV27 to TRBJ2-5; D assignment may be TRBD1 or TRBD2 (5 bases each). The J call could be wrong; TRBJ2-7 is a better fit for the DNA end. CDR3 length: 18 residues. CDR1 MNHEY and CDR2 SMNVEV come from the germline V gene (reference sequence). The CDR3 region is CASSPAGGWERRPYEQYF. The CDR3 DNA sequence: TGTGCCAGCAGTCCGGCTGGGGGATGGGAGCGGAGGCCCTACGAGCAGTACTTC.

The V and J genes are TRBV15 and TRBJ2-1; D is perhaps TRBD1 or TRBD2 (6 bases each). The J call is doubtful: the DNA matches TRBJ2-7 better. Per germline, CDR1 LNHNV and CDR2 YYDKDF (reference sequence). The CDR3 extends over 16 amino acids. CDR3 loop: CATSSRVGGSYNEQYF. The CDR3 DNA follows: TGTGCCACCAGCAGCAGGGTGGGGGGCTCCTACAATGAGCAGTACTTC.

V and J are TRBV28 and TRBJ2-3, with TRBD2 matching over 10 bases. Unmatched junction bases numbered 12, after V lost 3 bases and J lost 0 bases. The length of the CDR3 is 19 residues. Germline lookup yields CDR1 MDHEN and CDR2 SYDVKM. The CDR3 reads CASSFIGSAGGPSTDTQYF. CDR3 coding DNA: TGTGCCAGCAGTTTTATTGGATCAGCGGGAGGGCCAAGCACAGATACGCAGTATTTT.